Following are 21 T cell receptor beta chains from one sample sequenced in a study of blood T cell repertoires in COVID-19 (dated by TCRdb to 2019 to 2021). Libraries were built with the immunoSEQ multiplex PCR assay. TCRdb's version of the immuneACCESS table is confined to in-frame rearrangements and falls short of the full clone set. An unresolved V gene accounts for under half of the shortfall where checked; the remainder is of unknown origin. Recorded for this sample are a few hundred thousand clones; 88% of them occurred a single time. Around 1.5% of the sample rests with the top ten. The specimen sequenced was PBMCs or T cells enriched from blood (not recorded which). The receptor set was obtained from a woman younger than 35 who had been exposed to COVID-19.

The chain couples TRBV6-5 to TRBJ2-7; TRBD2 is a possible D gene (6 bases). CDR3 length: 15 residues. V lost 0 bases and J lost 2, with 11 bases in between. In germline, CDR1 is MNHEY, CDR2 SVGAGI. CDR3 sequence: CASSYSGLAPYEQYF. In DNA form, the CDR3 reads TGTGCCAGCAGTTACTCGGGGCTAGCGCCCTACGAGCAGTACTTC.

This clone was found once. The CDR3 region has the DNA TGTGCCAGCAGCGGCACCGGGGGACTAGCGGGGGGAACCGGGGAGCTGTTTTTT. Its protein is CASSGTGGLAGGTGELFF. The rearrangement joins TRBV9 to TRBJ2-2, with TRBD2 matching over 15 bases. Germline V CDR1 and CDR2: SGDLS, YYNGEE. The CDR3 contains 18 residues. Trimming at V came to 3 bases and at J to 5 bases, leaving 8 bases not matched to a gene. The full variable domain, its missing parts supplied by reference TRBV9 and TRBJ2-2, is DSGVTQTPKHLITATGQRVTLRCSPRSGDLSVYWYQQSLDQGLQFLIQYYNGEERAKGNILERFSAQQFPDLHSELNLSSLELGDSALYFCASSGTGGLAGGTGELFFGEGSRLTVL.

V is TRBV5-6 and J is TRBJ1-2; D not resolved. Between the trimmed V and J ends, which lost 1 base and 8 bases, there was a span of 15 bases. CDR1 and CDR2 (germline): SGHDT, YYEEEE. The CDR3 has 14 residues. CDR3 bases: TGTGCCAGCAGCTTGTCCCTCGGACTAGGCGGCTACACCTTC. This sequence encodes CASSLSLGLGGYTF.

This chain uses TRBV19 with TRBJ2-1; D gene ambiguous. Trimming cost V 0 bases and J 3 bases, with 3 bases left between them. CDR3 length: 13 residues. Germline lookup yields CDR1 LNHDA and CDR2 SQIVND (reference sequence). DNA for the CDR3: TGTGCCAGTAGTATAGACCACTACAATGAGCAGTTCTTC. Translating it yields CASSIDHYNEQFF.

The V gene is TRBV5-1, the J gene TRBJ2-7, with TRBD2 matching 7 bases. The V and J ends lost 6 bases and 2 bases, in that order; junction bases with no gene match: 8. CDR1 is SGHRS and CDR2 is YFSETQ in the germline V gene. CDR3 length: 14 amino acids. The CDR3 coding sequence is TGCGCCAGCATCAAAGGGACTACGCCCTACGAGCAGTACTTC. Translated, it gives CASIKGTTPYEQYF.

The chain couples TRBV7-9 to TRBJ1-1, with a possible D match to TRBD1 (5 bases). Germline V gives CDR1 SEHNR, CDR2 FQNEAQ (reference sequence). V was pared by 2 bases and J by 4 bases, with 14 bases between. This CDR3 comprises 15 residues. The CDR3 loop is CASSLMGGAGTEAFF. DNA of the CDR3: TGTGCCAGCAGCTTAATGGGAGGGGCGGGCACTGAAGCTTTCTTT.

This chain joins TRBV4-1 and TRBJ2-7; 10 bases align to TRBD2. Germline CDR1 MGHRA, CDR2 YSYEKL. CDR3 length: 14 residues. The junction had 4 bases not matched to a gene; V was cut back by 5 bases and J by 3 bases. CDR3 nucleotides: TGCGCCAGCAGCAAAGCGGGAGGGTTCTACGAGCAGTACTTC. Protein: CASSKAGGFYEQYF.

This clone was seen just once. The rearrangement links TRBV19 to TRBJ1-6; weak D call: TRBD1 (5 bases). Trimming left V 3 bases short and J 5 bases short, with 14 bases between. The CDR3 is 16 amino acids. The germline V gene encodes CDR1 LNHDA and CDR2 SQIVND (reference sequence). CDR3: CASSIGGGRDNSPLHF. The CDR3 DNA reads TGTGCCAGTAGTATTGGCGGGGGTCGGGATAATTCACCCCTCCACTTT.

The chain joins TRBV7-9 to TRBJ2-5; no reliable D call. The V and J ends lost 4 bases and 1 base respectively, with 10 bases between them. The CDR3 contains 14 residues. Germline assignment: CDR1 SEHNR and CDR2 FQNEAQ (reference sequence). The CDR3 coding sequence is TGTGCCAGCAGCTCAGGAATTGCCCAAGAGACCCAGTACTTC. Amino acid sequence: CASSSGIAQETQYF.

This chain links TRBV6-5 with TRBJ2-3; D might be TRBD2 (6 bases). Germline V gives CDR1 MNHEY, CDR2 SVGAGI. This CDR3 has 15 residues. Trimming left V 0 bases short and J 4 bases short, with 11 bases between. The CDR3 loop is CASSYSILAADTQYF. In DNA form, the CDR3 reads TGTGCCAGCAGTTACTCGATACTAGCAGCAGATACGCAGTATTTT.

The chain links TRBV9 to TRBJ2-7; 11 positions agree with TRBD1. The germline CDR1 and CDR2 sequences are SGDLS and YYNGEE. With 2 bases clipped from V and 3 bases from J, the junction kept 7 bases outside the gene matches. This CDR3 is built from 16 residues. CDR3 protein: CASSVAGTGGFYEQYF. CDR3 in DNA: TGTGCCAGCAGCGTTGCCGGGACAGGGGGGTTCTACGAGCAGTACTTC. The full variable domain, with the rest looked up from reference TRBV9 and TRBJ2-7, is DSGVTQTPKHLITATGQRVTLRCSPRSGDLSVYWYQQSLDQGLQFLIQYYNGEERAKGNILERFSAQQFPDLHSELNLSSLELGDSALYFCASSVAGTGGFYEQYFGPGTRLTVT.

The chain links TRBV4-1 to TRBJ1-6; possible D gene TRBD1, 6 bases. Trimming removed 2 bases from V and 6 bases from J, with 14 bases in between. The germline V gene has CDR1 MGHRA and CDR2 YSYEKL. CDR3 length: 16 amino acids. The CDR3 loop reads CASSQTQGIGNSPLHF. The CDR3 DNA is TGCGCCAGCAGCCAAACACAGGGAATTGGTAATTCACCCCTCCACTTT.

The chain uses TRBV19 and TRBJ2-3, with D possibly being TRBD1 (6 bases). Looked up from germline, CDR1 is LNHDA and CDR2 is SQIVND (reference sequence). This CDR3 is built from 15 residues. Trimming stripped 6 bases from V and 4 bases from J, with 17 bases between. CDR3 nucleotide sequence: TGTGCCAGTAGCCCCGCATCTACAGGGTCAGATACGCAGTATTTT. Residues: CASSPASTGSDTQYF.

The chain combines TRBV25-1 with TRBJ1-6; no firm D call. Germline assignment: CDR1 MGHDK and CDR2 SYGVNS. The CDR3 is 15 amino acids. V lost 3 bases to trimming and J lost 9 bases, with 15 bases between them. The CDR3 DNA sequence: TGTGCCAGCAGTGATCCATCGACACCCGCTTCACCCCTCCACTTT. Translated, it gives CASSDPSTPASPLHF.

Here the CDR3 DNA reads TGTGCCAGCAGACAGGGCAGAGATTCACCCCTCCACTTT. Amino acid sequence: CASRQGRDSPLHF. This chain uses TRBV11-2 with TRBJ1-6, with D possibly TRBD1 on 6 matching bases. This CDR3 spans 13 amino acids. CDR1 and CDR2 (germline): SGHAT, FQNNGV. The V and J ends lost 6 bases and 8 bases respectively, with 11 bases between them.

This clone was picked up one time. The genes are TRBV10-3 and TRBJ1-6, with 7 bases lining up with TRBD1. CDR3 length: 14 residues. V was clipped by 5 bases and J by 7 bases; unmatched bases: 5. Per the germline V gene, CDR1 is ENHRY and CDR2 is SYGVKD. CDR3 amino acids: CAISSGTENSPLHF. The CDR3 DNA reads TGTGCCATCAGTTCCGGGACAGAAAATTCACCCCTCCACTTT.

V and J are TRBV19 and TRBJ1-1, with D unclear. V was cut by 5 bases and J by 4 bases, with 5 bases left in between. The germline V gene has CDR1 LNHDA and CDR2 SQIVND (reference sequence). This CDR3 region has 11 residues. DNA for the CDR3: TGTGCCAGTAGTGTGAGCACTGAAGCTTTCTTT. Amino acid sequence: CASSVSTEAFF.

The chain employs TRBV18 and TRBJ1-1, with TRBD1 identical over 10 bases. This CDR3 comprises 14 residues. V dropped 4 bases and J dropped 4; count of bases not matched to a gene: 3. Per the germline V gene, CDR1 is KGHSH and CDR2 is LQKENI. CDR3 sequence reads: CASSHGQGGTEAFF. The CDR3 DNA reads as TGTGCCAGCTCACACGGACAGGGGGGCACTGAAGCTTTCTTT.

V gene TRBV10-3 combines with J gene TRBJ1-1; weak D call: TRBD1 (6 bases). The V and J ends lost 5 bases and 4 bases respectively, with 11 bases between them. This CDR3 is 13 amino acids long. The germline CDR1 and CDR2 sequences are ENHRY and SYGVKD. For the CDR3, the DNA is TGTGCCATCAGTAACAGGGCACCCACTGAAGCTTTCTTT. Its protein is CAISNRAPTEAFF.

This chain uses TRBV7-2 with TRBJ2-3; D gene ambiguous. V shed 2 bases and J shed 4 bases, with 4 bases lying between them. This CDR3 is built from 12 residues. Looked up from germline, CDR1 is SGHTA and CDR2 is FQGNSA. CDR3 nucleotide sequence: TGTGCCAGCAGCTTACTCCCAGATACGCAGTATTTT. Amino acid sequence: CASSLLPDTQYF.

The chain recombines TRBV7-8 with TRBJ1-1; TRBD1 aligns across 9 bases. J was trimmed by 0 bases and V by 6 bases; bases with no gene match: 8. The CDR3 is 16 residues long. Per the germline V gene, CDR1 is SGHVS and CDR2 is FQNEAQ. CDR3 sequence: CASSSNTGGMNTEAFF. The DNA of the CDR3 is TGTGCCAGCAGTAGTAATACAGGGGGCATGAACACTGAAGCTTTCTTT.